What follows is one T cell receptor beta chain and its context. The antigen this receptor binds is unknown. Per-base quality was not reported, and no clone a single base away is much larger than it. The CDR3 runs 17 amino acids, cysteine and phenylalanine included. Kept here is only the CDR3 DNA, which spans 51 bases and is read in frame from base 1. CDR1 and CDR2 (SGDLS, YYNGEE) derive from the germline V gene. The junction shows trimming of 3 bases on V and 2 bases on J, and the gene matches do not reach 7 bases of it. The library was obtained by RT-PCR. TCRdb shows the sequencer as NextSeq 550. TCRdb reprocessed the public reads (quality trimming at Q25 with fastp, clone calling with MiXCR) and kept in-frame beta chains. Rows are unified per CDR3 protein, each entry keeping the most common DNA and genes. For this sample the table gives 390,000 or so distinct CDR3 sequences, of which 16% were detected only once. The ten largest clones capture 7.2% of the sample.

These data originate in a study of patients and donors after allogeneic stem cell transplantation (TCRdb year 2020). Sequencing input: blood, either unsorted or a sorted T cell fraction (not recorded which). Rearrangement joined TRBV9 to TRBJ2-7; 14 nucleotides in the junction match TRBD2. The sequence was collected from a human donor who was either an allogeneic HSCT recipient or a stem cell or donor lymphocyte infusion donor (not recorded which). It is not recorded whose cells these are; they may come from a transplant donor. The CDR3 protein is CASSGSGTSGGPYEQYF. The sequenced DNA: TGTGCCAGCAGCGGATCCGGGACTAGCGGGGGTCCCTACGAGCAGTACTTC.